The 2 T cell receptor beta chains listed next were all sequenced from one sample in a study of T cells in Graves' hyperthyroidism and ophthalmopathy. TCR beta CDR3 sequences were amplified from RNA transcripts. HTBI primers were the set used in a first-round RT-PCR of the TCR CDR3. A single record per CDR3 protein comes from TCRdb applying MiXCR to the multiplex PCR reads. Of approximately 600,000 distinct CDR3 sequences in the sample, less than 25% were seen once. The specimen sequenced was blood. These receptors all come from a man aged 30-40 years with Graves' ophthalmopathy.

Many counts were recorded for this clonotype. The chain has TRBV5-1 and TRBJ2-7, with D maybe TRBD1 (6 bases). The CDR3 contains 15 residues. Germline-derived CDR1 and CDR2 are SGHRS and YFSETQ. The V gene lost 0 bases and the J gene lost 4 bases, with 14 bases spanning the gap. The CDR3 sequence: CASSLVGDTFYEQYF. The CDR3 bases are TGCGCCAGCAGCTTGGTTGGGGACACATTTTACGAGCAGTACTTC.

This clonotype was counted between two and nine times. The genes are TRBV6-1 and TRBJ2-1, with a tentative D call TRBD2 (5 bases). The CDR3 spans 15 residues. Trimming shortened V by 5 bases and J by 7 bases, and 18 bases separated the two germline ends. CDR1 and CDR2 (germline): MNHNS, SASEGT. CDR3 bases: TGTGCCAGCAGTTCCGGTGCTGGCGGGCCTAATGAGCAGTTCTTC. It translates to CASSSGAGGPNEQFF.